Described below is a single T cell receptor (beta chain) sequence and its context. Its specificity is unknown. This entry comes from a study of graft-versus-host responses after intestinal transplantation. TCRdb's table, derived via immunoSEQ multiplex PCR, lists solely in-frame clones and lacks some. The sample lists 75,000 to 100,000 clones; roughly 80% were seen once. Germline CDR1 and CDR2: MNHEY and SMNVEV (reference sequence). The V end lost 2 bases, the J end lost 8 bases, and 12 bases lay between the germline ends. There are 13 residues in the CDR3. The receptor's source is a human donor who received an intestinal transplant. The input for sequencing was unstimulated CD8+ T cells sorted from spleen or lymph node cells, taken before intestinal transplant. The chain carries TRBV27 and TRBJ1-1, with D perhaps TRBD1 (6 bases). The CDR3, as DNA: TGTGCCAGCAGTTTAAGCAGGGGCCCCGAAGCTTTCTTT. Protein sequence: CASSLSRGPEAFF.